A selection of T cell receptor beta chains follows, all from one sample in a study of T cell repertoires in cytomegalovirus infection. For these receptors, no antigen is known. From the reads, TCRdb called clonotypes with MiXCR, one entry per CDR3 protein. Of fewer than 1,000,000 distinct CDR3 sequences in the sample, approximately 32% were seen once. The source material was cultured CD8+ T cells from PBMCs, sampled from culture after CMV antigen stimulation. These receptors were collected from a human donor in good health (CMV status not recorded). Some clones in this sample may be carry-over from other donors' samples. Both conserved end residues are part of each CDR3. A D gene is named only where the DNA matches it firmly. Some rows have no size entry. The others give once, few or many, or a class for an expanded clone.

D gene: TRBD1
clone size: few
V gene: TRBV7-9
J gene: TRBJ1-6
CDR3 DNA: TGTGCCAGTAGGGAGACAGGGCTCAATTCACCCCTCCACTTT
CDR3 protein: CASRETGLNSPLHF

D gene: NA
clone size: NA
V gene: TRBV5-1
J gene: TRBJ2-3
CDR3 DNA: TGCGCCAGCAGCCCGTTACCTGAAGATACGCAGTATTTT
CDR3 protein: CASSPLPEDTQYF

D gene: TRBD1
clone size: NA
V gene: TRBV19
J gene: TRBJ2-1
CDR3 DNA: TGTGCCAGTAGTATGTTTGCCGACAGGGGGCGCATAGACAATGAGCAGTTCTTC
CDR3 protein: CASSMFADRGRIDNEQFF

D gene: NA
clone size: NA
V gene: TRBV19
J gene: TRBJ2-1
CDR3 DNA: TGTGCCAGTAGCTGGGACACTAACAATGAGCAGTTCTTC
CDR3 protein: CASSWDTNNEQFF

D gene: NA
clone size: few
V gene: TRBV2
J gene: TRBJ2-3
CDR3 DNA: TGTGCCAGCCCGCCAGTCACTAGCACAGATACGCAGTATTTT
CDR3 protein: CASPPVTSTDTQYF

D gene: NA
clone size: many
V gene: TRBV7-8
J gene: TRBJ1-4
CDR3 DNA: TGTGCCAGCAGCTCTCATCGGATGGGGTCCGGCTTGGGGCTAAGGGAAAAACTGTTTTTT
CDR3 protein: CASSSHRMGSGLGLREKLFF

D gene: TRBD1
clone size: few
V gene: TRBV19
J gene: TRBJ2-4
CDR3 DNA: TGTGCCAGTAGTCCACTCTTACAGGGGCGATACAAAAACATTCAGTACTTC
CDR3 protein: CASSPLLQGRYKNIQYF

D gene: NA
clone size: few
V gene: TRBV11-1
J gene: TRBJ2-5
CDR3 DNA: TGTGCCAGCAGTTTAGGGCTGGGAGGAGAGACCCAGTACTTC
CDR3 protein: CASSLGLGGETQYF

D gene: NA
clone size: few
V gene: TRBV2
J gene: TRBJ2-3
CDR3 DNA: TGTGCCAGCTCAATCCGGGATACGCAGTATTTT
CDR3 protein: CASSIRDTQYF

D gene: NA
clone size: NA
V gene: TRBV15
J gene: TRBJ2-7
CDR3 DNA: TGTGCCACCAGCCATCAGGGCAGGGCTGGCTACGAGCAGTACTTC
CDR3 protein: CATSHQGRAGYEQYF

D gene: NA
clone size: few
V gene: TRBV27
J gene: TRBJ2-3
CDR3 DNA: TGTGCCAGCACAACTGAAGGGATTACTAGCACAGATACGCAGTATTTT
CDR3 protein: CASTTEGITSTDTQYF

D gene: NA
clone size: many
V gene: TRBV7-6
J gene: TRBJ1-4
CDR3 DNA: TGTGCCAGCAGCTTAGAACAGGGCTATGAAAAACTGTTTTTT
CDR3 protein: CASSLEQGYEKLFF

D gene: TRBD2
clone size: NA
V gene: TRBV7-9
J gene: TRBJ2-1
CDR3 DNA: TGTGCCAGCAGCCCCAGCGGGGAGTCCTACAATGAGCAGTTCTTC
CDR3 protein: CASSPSGESYNEQFF

D gene: NA
clone size: NA
V gene: TRBV19
J gene: TRBJ1-5
CDR3 DNA: TGTGCCAGTAAGGGTGAAGCTTATAGCAATCAGCCCCAGCATTTT
CDR3 protein: CASKGEAYSNQPQHF

D gene: NA
clone size: NA
V gene: TRBV9
J gene: TRBJ1-1
CDR3 DNA: TGTGCCAGCAGCGTCTCAGATGGGTATGTGACTGAAGCTTTCTTT
CDR3 protein: CASSVSDGYVTEAFF

D gene: NA
clone size: NA
V gene: TRBV19
J gene: TRBJ1-6
CDR3 DNA: TGTGCCAGTAGTCCGGCGGCCTGGGGGTCACCCCTCCACTTT
CDR3 protein: CASSPAAWGSPLHF

D gene: NA
clone size: many
V gene: TRBV7-2
J gene: TRBJ2-5
CDR3 DNA: TGTGCCAGCAGCTTAGATGGACACCCCGGCTGGGAGACCCAGTACTTC
CDR3 protein: CASSLDGHPGWETQYF

D gene: NA
clone size: NA
V gene: TRBV5-3
J gene: TRBJ2-1
CDR3 DNA: TGTGCCAGCAGCTTCCCCATCTTCGGGGGATCCAATGAGCAGTTCTTC
CDR3 protein: CASSFPIFGGSNEQFF

D gene: NA
clone size: few
V gene: TRBV11-2
J gene: TRBJ2-5
CDR3 DNA: TGTGCCAGCAGCCATTGGGAGGAGACCCAGTACTTC
CDR3 protein: CASSHWEETQYF

D gene: TRBD1
clone size: NA
V gene: TRBV19
J gene: TRBJ1-1
CDR3 DNA: TGTGCCAGTAGTATAGCTCCGGACAGGGAAGCTTTCTTT
CDR3 protein: CASSIAPDREAFF

D gene: TRBD1
clone size: NA
V gene: TRBV6-6
J gene: TRBJ1-5
CDR3 DNA: TGTGCCAGCAGCTACTCAAGAGGGGGCGAGGACAATCAGTCCCAGCATTTT
CDR3 protein: CASSYSRGGEDNQSQHF

D gene: NA
clone size: many
V gene: TRBV11-1
J gene: TRBJ1-5
CDR3 DNA: TGTGCCAGCAGCCTATACGACAATCAGCCCCAGCATTTT
CDR3 protein: CASSLYDNQPQHF

D gene: TRBD1
clone size: few
V gene: TRBV7-6
J gene: TRBJ2-7
CDR3 DNA: TGTGCCAGCAGGCCGGGACAGGGCTCCTACGAGCAGTACTTC
CDR3 protein: CASRPGQGSYEQYF

D gene: NA
clone size: NA
V gene: TRBV7-9
J gene: TRBJ2-5
CDR3 DNA: TGTGCCAGCACCTCCACGGACCGGGGGCCCCTGGAGACCCAGTACTTC
CDR3 protein: CASTSTDRGPLETQYF

D gene: TRBD2
clone size: NA
V gene: TRBV12-3/TRBV12-4
J gene: TRBJ2-3
CDR3 DNA: TGTGCCAGCAGTCAACCCGGACTAGCGAACACAGATACGCAGTATTTT
CDR3 protein: CASSQPGLANTDTQYF

D gene: NA
clone size: few
V gene: TRBV5-5
J gene: TRBJ2-2
CDR3 DNA: TGTGCCAGCAGCTTGTTGATCTCCACCACCGGGGAGCTGTTTTTT
CDR3 protein: CASSLLISTTGELFF

D gene: TRBD2
clone size: NA
V gene: TRBV6-6
J gene: TRBJ2-5
CDR3 DNA: TGTGCCAGCAGTTACTCGAGACTAGCGGGCCGCCAAGAGACCCAGTACTTC
CDR3 protein: CASSYSRLAGRQETQYF

D gene: NA
clone size: NA
V gene: TRBV19
J gene: TRBJ1-1
CDR3 DNA: TGTGCCAGTAGTATAACAGCACTGATGAACACTGAAGCTTTCTTT
CDR3 protein: CASSITALMNTEAFF

D gene: TRBD1
clone size: NA
V gene: TRBV6-8
J gene: TRBJ2-5
CDR3 DNA: TGTGCCAGCAGCCCAAACTACAGGGGGGTTGAAGAGACCCAGTACTTC
CDR3 protein: CASSPNYRGVEETQYF

D gene: NA
clone size: NA
V gene: TRBV9
J gene: TRBJ1-1
CDR3 DNA: TGTGCCAGCGTAGAGATGAACACTGAAGCTTTCTTT
CDR3 protein: CASVEMNTEAFF

D gene: TRBD2
clone size: NA
V gene: TRBV7-6
J gene: TRBJ2-2
CDR3 DNA: TGTGCCAGCAGCTTAGCGGTAGCGGGGGGGTATGACACCGGGGAGCTGTTTTTT
CDR3 protein: CASSLAVAGGYDTGELFF

D gene: NA
clone size: many
V gene: TRBV28
J gene: TRBJ2-1
CDR3 DNA: TGTGCCAGCAGGACTAGCTCCTACAATGAGCAGTTCTTC
CDR3 protein: CASRTSSYNEQFF

D gene: NA
clone size: NA
V gene: TRBV12-5
J gene: TRBJ2-5
CDR3 DNA: TGTGCTAGCACGCCCGGGGCGGGTCCCCAAGAGACCCAGTACTTC
CDR3 protein: CASTPGAGPQETQYF

D gene: TRBD2
clone size: few
V gene: TRBV20-1
J gene: TRBJ2-3
CDR3 DNA: TGCAGTGCTAGACTAGCGGGGGAGGGAGATACGCAGTATTTT
CDR3 protein: CSARLAGEGDTQYF

D gene: NA
clone size: many
V gene: TRBV7-8
J gene: TRBJ2-1
CDR3 DNA: TGTGCCAGCAGCCCACCAGGGGTGACCTACAATGAGCAGTTCTTC
CDR3 protein: CASSPPGVTYNEQFF

D gene: TRBD2
clone size: NA
V gene: TRBV25-1
J gene: TRBJ2-5
CDR3 DNA: TGTGCCAGCAGTGAATACCCGACTAGCGGGGACCAAGAGACCCAGTACTTC
CDR3 protein: CASSEYPTSGDQETQYF

D gene: TRBD1
clone size: NA
V gene: TRBV20-1
J gene: TRBJ2-1
CDR3 DNA: TGCAGTGCTAGAGATGTGGCAGGGGGCTCCTACAATGAGCAGTTCTTC
CDR3 protein: CSARDVAGGSYNEQFF

D gene: NA
clone size: NA
V gene: TRBV6-5
J gene: TRBJ1-1
CDR3 DNA: TGTGCCAGCAGTTACACCAAGAGGACTGAAGCTTTCTTT
CDR3 protein: CASSYTKRTEAFF

D gene: TRBD2
clone size: NA
V gene: TRBV27
J gene: TRBJ2-5
CDR3 DNA: TGTGCCAGCAGTTTACTAGCGGGGGGACTGATAGAAGAGACCCAGTACTTC
CDR3 protein: CASSLLAGGLIEETQYF

D gene: TRBD1
clone size: NA
V gene: TRBV7-9
J gene: TRBJ2-3
CDR3 DNA: TGTGCCAGCAGAGAACAGGGGCCGGGGACAGATACGCAGTATTTT
CDR3 protein: CASREQGPGTDTQYF

D gene: NA
clone size: few
V gene: TRBV7-9
J gene: TRBJ2-4
CDR3 DNA: TGTGCCAGCAGCCGTCAGAGGGGGGATGGCAAAAACATTCAGTACTTC
CDR3 protein: CASSRQRGDGKNIQYF

D gene: TRBD2
clone size: NA
V gene: TRBV28
J gene: TRBJ2-3
CDR3 DNA: TGTGCCAGCAACAAACCGGGAGGGGGTAGCGCAGATACGCAGTATTTT
CDR3 protein: CASNKPGGGSADTQYF